Sequencing of this TCR beta chain was carried out in a study of cytomegalovirus exposure and HLA in healthy donors. General study findings and limits: In vitro, a few CMV-associated chains proved specific for CMV antigens.

Produced via immunoSEQ multiplex PCR; TCRdb's table is partial and in-frame only. The data show tens of thousands of clones, around 95% seen once. With regard to this clone: Its antigen is not identified.

Germline V CDR1 and CDR2: PRHDT, FYEKMQ (reference sequence). With V trimmed by 5 bases and J by 8 bases, 8 bases remained unmatched. The CDR3 has 14 residues. The origin of this receptor is a woman under 30 in good health and CMV-seronegative. Sequenced material: PBMCs. The chain combines TRBV13 with TRBJ1-4, with 7 bases identical to TRBD1. The CDR3, as DNA: TGTGCCAGCAGCCCCTGGACAGGACGAGAAAAACTGTTTTTT. This gives the protein CASSPWTGREKLFF.